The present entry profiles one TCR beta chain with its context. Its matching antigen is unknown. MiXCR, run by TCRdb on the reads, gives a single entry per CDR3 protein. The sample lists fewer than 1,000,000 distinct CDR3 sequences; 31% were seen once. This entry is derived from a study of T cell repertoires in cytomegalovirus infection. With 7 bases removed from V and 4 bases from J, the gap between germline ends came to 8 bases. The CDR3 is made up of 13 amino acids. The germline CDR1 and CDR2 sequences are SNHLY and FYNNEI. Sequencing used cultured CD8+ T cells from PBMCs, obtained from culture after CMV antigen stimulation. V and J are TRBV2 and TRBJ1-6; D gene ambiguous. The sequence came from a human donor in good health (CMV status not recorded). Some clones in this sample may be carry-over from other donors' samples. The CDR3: CASNRPYNSPLHF. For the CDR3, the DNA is TGTGCCAGCAACCGACCGTATAATTCACCCCTCCACTTT. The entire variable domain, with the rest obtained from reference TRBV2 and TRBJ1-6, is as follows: EPEVTQTPSHQVTQMGQEVILRCVPISNHLYFYWYRQILGQKVEFLVSFYNNEISEKSEIFDDQFSVERPDGSNFTLKIRSTKLEDSAMYFCASNRPYNSPLHFGNGTRLTVT.